The 16 T cell receptor beta chains given below trace back to one sample, sequenced in a study of T cell repertoires in aging, cancer and after chemotherapy. Rearranged V-D-J TRB sequences were amplified with a mixed TRB-A/B primer pool. MiXCR, applied by TCRdb to the multiplex PCR reads, yields one record per CDR3 protein. The repertoire holds around 13,000 distinct CDR3 sequences, with roughly 28% as singletons. TCR beta rearrangements were amplified from peripheral blood genomic DNA. Sequenced sample: blood. Every receptor here comes from a human donor in good health.

This clonotype is medium-sized within its sample. The rearrangement uses TRBV18 and TRBJ1-6, with TRBD1 matching 7 bases. The ends lost 3 bases at V and 8 bases at J; junction bases unmatched: 4. The CDR3 has 14 residues. Germline V gene data show CDR1 as KGHSH and CDR2 as LQKENI. DNA of the CDR3: TGTGCCAGCTCACCGACCGACAGGGATTCACCCCTCCACTTT. This translates into CASSPTDRDSPLHF. The full variable domain, in which reference TRBV18 and TRBJ1-6 provide the parts outside the CDR3, is NAGVMQNPRHLVRRRGQEARLRCSPMKGHSHVYWYRQLPEEGLKFMVYLQKENIIDESGMPKERFSAEFPKEGPSILRIQQVVRGDSAAYFCASSPTDRDSPLHFGNGTRLTVT.

The V call is TRBV28, the J call TRBJ1-5; D ambiguous. CDR1 and CDR2 (germline): MDHEN, SYDVKM. The CDR3 extends over 14 amino acids. Trimming took off 5 bases at V and 5 bases at J, with 13 bases between the two ends. The CDR3, as DNA: TGTGCCAGCAGTCCGTACCTGGGCCATCAGCCCCAGCATTTT. Translating it yields CASSPYLGHQPQHF.

The chain uses TRBV20-1 and TRBJ1-3, with D unresolved. The CDR3 totals 13 residues. Deletions cut 5 bases from V and 1 base from J, with 9 bases between. From germline, CDR1 is DFQATT and CDR2 SNEGSKA (reference sequence). CDR3 DNA sequence: TGCAGTGCTCGCGGTACTTCTGGAAACACCATATATTTT. Encoded protein: CSARGTSGNTIYF.

This clonotype has only a few counts. The J gene is TRBJ1-2, the V gene TRBV4-2; D gene unclear. Germline CDR1 is LGHNA and CDR2 is YNFKEQ. The CDR3 consists of 14 residues. Trimming shortened V by 1 base and J by 4 bases, and 10 bases separated the two germline ends. The chain's CDR3 is CASSQGAAGYGYTF. Here the CDR3 DNA reads TGTGCCAGCAGCCAAGGCGCAGCGGGCTATGGCTACACCTTC.

The V and J genes are TRBV24-1 and TRBJ1-1, with 8 positions matching TRBD1. J gave up 4 bases and V 2 bases, and 5 bases lay outside the gene matches. Germline values: CDR1 KGHDR, CDR2 SFDVKD. The CDR3 consists of 15 residues. CDR3 bases: TGTGCCACCAGTGATTCAGGGGGCGCGGGCACTGAAGCTTTCTTT. Its translation is CATSDSGGAGTEAFF.

A few counts support this clonotype. The J gene is TRBJ2-5, the V gene TRBV24-1; D assignment may be TRBD1 or TRBD2 (6 bases each). This CDR3 has 14 amino acids. CDR1 and CDR2 (germline): KGHDR, SFDVKD. V was trimmed by 4 bases and J by 7 bases, leaving 15 bases between them. The CDR3 here is CATSEEGRGGTQYF. Here the CDR3 DNA reads TGTGCCACCAGTGAGGAGGGGCGAGGGGGGACCCAGTACTTC.

A few counts support this clonotype. The rearrangement links TRBV6-5 to TRBJ1-1; D is unresolved. Between the trimmed V and J ends, which lost 0 bases and 2 bases, there was a span of 10 bases. CDR1 and CDR2 from the germline V gene are MNHEY and SVGAGI. The CDR3 is 15 amino acids. The DNA of the CDR3 is TGTGCCAGCAGTTACTCGTGGGAGGGAAACACTGAAGCTTTCTTT. Protein: CASSYSWEGNTEAFF.

This clonotype was observed a handful of times. The chain employs TRBV19 and TRBJ2-3, with D perhaps given as TRBD1 or TRBD2 (6 bases each). This CDR3 is 14 amino acids long. V was pared by 4 bases and J by 1 base, with 9 bases between. Germline CDR1 LNHDA, CDR2 SQIVND (reference sequence). Written as DNA, the CDR3 is TGTGCCAGTAGTAGGGGGGCCCGCACAGATACGCAGTATTTT. Protein product: CASSRGARTDTQYF.

This sequence joins TRBV7-9 and TRBJ1-3; D not resolved. Trimming removed 5 bases from V and 7 bases from J, with 12 bases in between. The germline V gene has CDR1 SEHNR and CDR2 FQNEAQ (reference sequence). The CDR3 contains 13 residues. CDR3 amino acids: CASSDSSGNTIYF. CDR3 nucleotide sequence: TGTGCCAGCAGCGACTCATCGGGGAACACCATATATTTT.

This sequence joins TRBV20-1 and TRBJ2-7; possibly TRBD1 for D (6 bases). Between the trimmed V and J ends, which lost 5 bases and 0 bases, there was a span of 17 bases. The CDR3 has 15 residues. From germline, CDR1 is DFQATT and CDR2 SNEGSKA (reference sequence). The CDR3 coding sequence is TGCAGTGCTCTCAAATGGACAGAGAGCTCCTACGAGCAGTACTTC. It codes for CSALKWTESSYEQYF.

CDR3: CASSPQEYEQYF. CDR3 DNA: TGTGCCAGCTCACCACAGGAATACGAGCAGTACTTC. The J gene is TRBJ2-7, the V gene TRBV18; D is unclear. The CDR3 has 12 residues. Germline CDR1 is KGHSH and CDR2 is LQKENI. With 1 base removed from V and 4 bases from J, the gap between germline ends came to 5 bases.

The V gene is TRBV20-1, the J gene TRBJ2-1, with TRBD1 matching 11 bases. CDR1 and CDR2 from the germline V gene are DFQATT and SNEGSKA (reference sequence). The CDR3 length is 12 residues. The V and J ends lost 6 bases and 6 bases, in that order; junction bases with no gene match: 1. The DNA for the CDR3 is TGCAGTGCCGGGACAGGGGGCAATGAGCAGTTCTTC. It is translated as CSAGTGGNEQFF.

This clonotype was recorded a few times. The gene calls are TRBV6-6 and TRBJ2-2; 12 positions agree with TRBD2. The J segment lost 4 bases and the V segment lost 7 bases, leaving 13 bases of the junction unmatched. The germline V gene has CDR1 MNHNY and CDR2 SVGAGI (reference sequence). The CDR3 consists of 18 residues. The CDR3 protein is CASTPPTSGGLITGELFF. As DNA, the CDR3 is TGTGCCAGCACCCCCCCGACTAGCGGGGGCCTCATCACCGGGGAGCTGTTTTTT.

This clonotype is termed medium-sized. V is TRBV6-1 and J is TRBJ2-2; tentatively, D is TRBD1 (6 bases). The CDR3 covers 16 residues. Germline V lookup: CDR1 MNHNS, CDR2 SASEGT. Trimming removed 5 bases at V and 0 bases at J, with 13 bases between. The CDR3 here is CASSSDRPSNTGELFF. CDR3 in DNA: TGTGCCAGCAGTTCCGACAGGCCCTCGAACACCGGGGAGCTGTTTTTT.

The chain carries TRBV13 and TRBJ1-2; 12 positions match TRBD1. CDR1 PRHDT and CDR2 FYEKMQ come from the germline V gene (reference sequence). The CDR3 runs 15 residues. J was trimmed by 8 bases and V by 4 bases; bases with no gene match: 8. The CDR3 nucleotides read TGTGCCAGCAGCTCCCCGGGACAGGGGGCGGAAGGCTACACCTTC. It yields the protein CASSSPGQGAEGYTF. The full variable domain, in which reference TRBV13 and TRBJ1-2 provide the parts outside the CDR3, is AAGVIQSPRHLIKEKRETATLKCYPIPRHDTVYWYQQGPGQDPQFLISFYEKMQSDKGSIPDRFSAQQFSDYHSELNMSSLELGDSALYFCASSSPGQGAEGYTFGSGTRLTVV.

The chain couples TRBV20-1 to TRBJ2-3; D uncertain. Trimming left V 1 base short and J 5 bases short, with 7 bases between. CDR3 size: 12 residues. Looked up from germline, CDR1 is DFQATT and CDR2 is SNEGSKA (reference sequence). The CDR3 nucleotides read TGCAGTGCTAGAGGAGGAAAAGATACGCAGTATTTT. This codes for CSARGGKDTQYF.